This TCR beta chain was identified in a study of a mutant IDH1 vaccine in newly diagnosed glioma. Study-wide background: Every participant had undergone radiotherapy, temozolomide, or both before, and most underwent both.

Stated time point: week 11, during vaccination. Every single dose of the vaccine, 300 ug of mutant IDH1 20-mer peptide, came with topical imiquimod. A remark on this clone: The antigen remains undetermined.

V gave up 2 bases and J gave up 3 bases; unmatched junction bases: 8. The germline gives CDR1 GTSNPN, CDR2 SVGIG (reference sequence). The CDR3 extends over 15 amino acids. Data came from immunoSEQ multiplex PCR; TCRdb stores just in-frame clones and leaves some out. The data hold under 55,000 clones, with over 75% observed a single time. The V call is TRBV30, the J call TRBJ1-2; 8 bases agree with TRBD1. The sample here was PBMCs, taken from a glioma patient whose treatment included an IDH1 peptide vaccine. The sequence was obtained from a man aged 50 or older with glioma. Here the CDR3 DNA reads TGTGCCTGGAGTCTTCCCAGGGGGCTCGACTATGGCTACACCTTC. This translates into CAWSLPRGLDYGYTF.